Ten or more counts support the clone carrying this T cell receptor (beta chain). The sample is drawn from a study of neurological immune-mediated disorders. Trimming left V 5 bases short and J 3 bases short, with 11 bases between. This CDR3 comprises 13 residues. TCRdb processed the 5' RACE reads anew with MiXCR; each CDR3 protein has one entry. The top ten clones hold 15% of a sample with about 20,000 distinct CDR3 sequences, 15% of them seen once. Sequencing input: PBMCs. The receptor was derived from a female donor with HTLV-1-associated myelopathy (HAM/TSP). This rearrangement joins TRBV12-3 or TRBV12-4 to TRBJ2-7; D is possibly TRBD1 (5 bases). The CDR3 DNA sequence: TGTGCCAGCAGTCCCGGACAATTCTACGAGCAGTACTTC. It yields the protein CASSPGQFYEQYF.